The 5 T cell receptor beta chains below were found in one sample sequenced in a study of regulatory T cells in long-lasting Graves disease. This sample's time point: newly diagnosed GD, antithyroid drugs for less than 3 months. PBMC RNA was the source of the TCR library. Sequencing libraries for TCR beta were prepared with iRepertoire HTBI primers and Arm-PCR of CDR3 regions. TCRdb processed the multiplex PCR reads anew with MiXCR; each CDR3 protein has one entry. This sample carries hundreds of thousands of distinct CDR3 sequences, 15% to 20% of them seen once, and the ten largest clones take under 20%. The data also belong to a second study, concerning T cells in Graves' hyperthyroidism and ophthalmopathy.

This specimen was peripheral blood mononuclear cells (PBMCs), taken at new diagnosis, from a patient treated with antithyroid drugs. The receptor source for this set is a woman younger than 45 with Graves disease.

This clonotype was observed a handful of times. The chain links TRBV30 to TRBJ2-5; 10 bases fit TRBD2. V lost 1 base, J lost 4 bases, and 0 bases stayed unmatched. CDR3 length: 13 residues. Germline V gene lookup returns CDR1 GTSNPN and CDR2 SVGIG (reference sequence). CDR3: CAWSGLAGETQYF. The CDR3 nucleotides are TGTGCCTGGAGTGGACTAGCGGGAGAGACCCAGTACTTC.

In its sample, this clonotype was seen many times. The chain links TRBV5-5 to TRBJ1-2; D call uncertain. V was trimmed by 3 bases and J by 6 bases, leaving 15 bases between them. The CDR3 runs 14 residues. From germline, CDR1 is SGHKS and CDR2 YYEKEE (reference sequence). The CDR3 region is CASSYDMELDGYTF. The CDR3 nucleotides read TGTGCCAGCAGCTACGACATGGAACTTGATGGCTACACCTTC.

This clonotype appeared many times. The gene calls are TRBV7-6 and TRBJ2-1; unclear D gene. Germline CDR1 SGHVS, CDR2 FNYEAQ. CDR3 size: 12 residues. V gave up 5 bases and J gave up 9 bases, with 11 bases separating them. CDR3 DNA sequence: TGTGCCAGCAGCGCAAGGGTAGGTGAGCAGTTCTTC. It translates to CASSARVGEQFF.

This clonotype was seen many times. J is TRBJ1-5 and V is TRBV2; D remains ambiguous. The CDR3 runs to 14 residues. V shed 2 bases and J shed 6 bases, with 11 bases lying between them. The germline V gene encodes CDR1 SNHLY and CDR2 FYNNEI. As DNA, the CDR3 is TGTGCCAGCAGTGAATCGTCGTCGGGTCAGCCCCAGCATTTT. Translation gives CASSESSSGQPQHF.

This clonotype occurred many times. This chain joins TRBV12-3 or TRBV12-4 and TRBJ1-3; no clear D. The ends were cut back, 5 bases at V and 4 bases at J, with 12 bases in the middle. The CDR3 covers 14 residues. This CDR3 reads CASSNLPGGNTIYF. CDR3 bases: TGTGCCAGCAGTAACTTACCAGGAGGAAACACCATATATTTT.